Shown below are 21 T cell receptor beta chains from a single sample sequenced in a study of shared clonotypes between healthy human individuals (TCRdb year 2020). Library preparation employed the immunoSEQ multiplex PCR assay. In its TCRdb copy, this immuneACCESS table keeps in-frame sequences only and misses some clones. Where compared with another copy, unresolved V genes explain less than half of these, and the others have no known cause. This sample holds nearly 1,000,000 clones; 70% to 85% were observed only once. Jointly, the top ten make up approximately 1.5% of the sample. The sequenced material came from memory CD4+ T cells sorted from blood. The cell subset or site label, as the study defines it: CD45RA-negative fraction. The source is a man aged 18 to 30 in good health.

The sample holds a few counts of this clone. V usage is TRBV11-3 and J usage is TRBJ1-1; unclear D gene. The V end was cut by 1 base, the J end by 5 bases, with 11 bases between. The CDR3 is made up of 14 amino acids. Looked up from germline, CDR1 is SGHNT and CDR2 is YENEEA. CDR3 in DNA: TGTGCCAGCAGCTTAGCTGGCCCCGGGACTGAAGCTTTCTTT. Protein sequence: CASSLAGPGTEAFF.

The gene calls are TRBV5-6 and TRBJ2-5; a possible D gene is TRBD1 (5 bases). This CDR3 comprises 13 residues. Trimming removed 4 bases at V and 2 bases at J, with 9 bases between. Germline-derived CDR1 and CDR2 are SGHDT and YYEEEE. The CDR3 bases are TGTGCCAGCAGCAAAGGGGTACAAGAGACCCAGTACTTC. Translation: CASSKGVQETQYF. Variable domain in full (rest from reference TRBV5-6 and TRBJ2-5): DAGVTQSPTHLIKTRGQQVTLRCSPKSGHDTVSWYQQALGQGPQFIFQYYEEEERQRGNFPDRFSGHQFPNYSSELNVNALLLGDSALYLCASSKGVQETQYFGPGTRLLVL.

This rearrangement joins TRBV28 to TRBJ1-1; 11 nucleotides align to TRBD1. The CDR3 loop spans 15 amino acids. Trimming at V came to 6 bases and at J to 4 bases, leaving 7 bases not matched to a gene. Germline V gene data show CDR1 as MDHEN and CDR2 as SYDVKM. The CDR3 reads CASRVAGTGGTEAFF. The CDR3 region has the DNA TGTGCCAGCAGGGTCGCCGGGACAGGGGGCACTGAAGCTTTCTTT.

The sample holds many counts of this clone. DNA of the CDR3: TGCGCCAGCAGCCAAGTAGGGCAGACCCGTATCAGGAAAAAGGCTTTCTTT. Protein: CASSQVGQTRIRKKAFF. V gene TRBV4-1 combines with J gene TRBJ1-1; D gene unclear. Germline loops: CDR1 MGHRA, CDR2 YSYEKL. This CDR3 is 17 amino acids long. With 1 base removed from V and 11 bases from J, the gap between germline ends came to 26 bases.

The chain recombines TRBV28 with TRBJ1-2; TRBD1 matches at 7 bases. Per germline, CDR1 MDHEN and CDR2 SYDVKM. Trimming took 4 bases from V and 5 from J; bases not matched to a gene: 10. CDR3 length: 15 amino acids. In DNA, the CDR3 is TGTGCCAGCAGTTCCCACGTGAGGGGGCCGTATGGCTACACCTTC. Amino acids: CASSSHVRGPYGYTF.

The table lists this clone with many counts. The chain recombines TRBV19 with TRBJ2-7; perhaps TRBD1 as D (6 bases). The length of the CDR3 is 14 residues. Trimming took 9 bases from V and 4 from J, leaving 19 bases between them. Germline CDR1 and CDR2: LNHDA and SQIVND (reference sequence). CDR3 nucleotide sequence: TGTGCCAGCCGGACCCGGGACACCGCTTACGAGCAGTACTTC. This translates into CASRTRDTAYEQYF.

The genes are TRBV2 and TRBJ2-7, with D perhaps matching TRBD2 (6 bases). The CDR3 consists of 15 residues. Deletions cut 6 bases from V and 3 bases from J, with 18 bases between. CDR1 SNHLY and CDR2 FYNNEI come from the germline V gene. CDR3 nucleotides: TGTGCCAGCAGGAGGGACGGGAGCCTAAACTACGAGCAGTACTTC. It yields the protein CASRRDGSLNYEQYF. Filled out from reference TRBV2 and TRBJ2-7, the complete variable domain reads EPEVTQTPSHQVTQMGQEVILRCVPISNHLYFYWYRQILGQKVEFLVSFYNNEISEKSEIFDDQFSVERPDGSNFTLKIRSTKLEDSAMYFCASRRDGSLNYEQYFGPGTRLTVT.

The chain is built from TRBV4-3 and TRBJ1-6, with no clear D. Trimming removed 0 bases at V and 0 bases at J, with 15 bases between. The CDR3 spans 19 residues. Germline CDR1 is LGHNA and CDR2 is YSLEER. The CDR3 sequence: CASSQEYHRGSSYNSPLHF. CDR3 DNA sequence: TGCGCCAGCAGCCAAGAATACCACAGAGGTAGCTCCTATAATTCACCCCTCCACTTT.

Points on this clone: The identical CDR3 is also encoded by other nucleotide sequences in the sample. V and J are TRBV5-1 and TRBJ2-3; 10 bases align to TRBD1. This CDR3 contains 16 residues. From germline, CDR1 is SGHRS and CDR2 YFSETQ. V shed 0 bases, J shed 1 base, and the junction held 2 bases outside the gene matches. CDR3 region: CASSLEGTGGTDTQYF. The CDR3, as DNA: TGCGCCAGCAGCTTGGAAGGGACAGGGGGCACAGATACGCAGTATTTT.

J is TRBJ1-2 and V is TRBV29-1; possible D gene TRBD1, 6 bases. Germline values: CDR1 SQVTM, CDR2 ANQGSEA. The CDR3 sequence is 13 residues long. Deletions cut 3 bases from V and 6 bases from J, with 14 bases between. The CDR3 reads CSVEQGGSNGYTF. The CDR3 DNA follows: TGCAGCGTTGAGCAAGGGGGTTCGAATGGCTACACCTTC.

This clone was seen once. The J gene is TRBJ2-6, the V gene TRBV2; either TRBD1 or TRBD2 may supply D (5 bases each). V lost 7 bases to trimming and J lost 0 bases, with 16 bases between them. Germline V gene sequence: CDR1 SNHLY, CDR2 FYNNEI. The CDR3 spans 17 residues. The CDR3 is CASTRDGISSGANVLTF. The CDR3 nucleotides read TGTGCCAGCACCCGGGACGGGATAAGCTCTGGGGCCAACGTCCTGACTTTC.

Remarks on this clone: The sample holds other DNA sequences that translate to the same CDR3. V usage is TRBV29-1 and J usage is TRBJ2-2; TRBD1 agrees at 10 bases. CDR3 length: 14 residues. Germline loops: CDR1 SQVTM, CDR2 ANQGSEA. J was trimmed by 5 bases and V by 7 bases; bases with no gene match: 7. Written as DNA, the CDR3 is TGCAGCGCTCAGACAGGGGGCGGAACCGGGGAGCTGTTTTTT. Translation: CSAQTGGGTGELFF.

In DNA, the CDR3 is TGTGCCAGCAGCTCCACAGACAGTGTCTTTCCCGGAAACACCATATATTTT. It encodes CASSSTDSVFPGNTIYF. The chain couples TRBV9 to TRBJ1-3, with D possibly matching TRBD1 (5 bases). Deletions cut 4 bases from V and 4 bases from J, with 21 bases between. The germline V gene has CDR1 SGDLS and CDR2 YYNGEE. The CDR3 is made up of 17 amino acids.

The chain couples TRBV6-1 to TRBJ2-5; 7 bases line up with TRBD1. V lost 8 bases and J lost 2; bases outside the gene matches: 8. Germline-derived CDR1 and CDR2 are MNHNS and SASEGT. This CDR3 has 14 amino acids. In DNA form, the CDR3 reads TGTGCCAGCGATGACAGGGTGGGGCAAGAGACCCAGTACTTC. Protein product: CASDDRVGQETQYF.

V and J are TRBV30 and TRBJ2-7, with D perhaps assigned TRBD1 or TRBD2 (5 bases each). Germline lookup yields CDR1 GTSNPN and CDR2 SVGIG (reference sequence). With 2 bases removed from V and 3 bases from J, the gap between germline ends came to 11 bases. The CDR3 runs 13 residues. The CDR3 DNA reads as TGTGCCTGGAGTAGAGGGACCGACTACGAGCAGTACTTC. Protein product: CAWSRGTDYEQYF. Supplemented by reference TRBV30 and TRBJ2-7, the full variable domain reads SQTIHQWPATLVQPVGSPLSLECTVEGTSNPNLYWYRQAAGRGLQLLFYSVGIGQISSEVPQNLSASRPQDRQFILSSKKLLLSDSGFYLCAWSRGTDYEQYFGPGTRLTVT.

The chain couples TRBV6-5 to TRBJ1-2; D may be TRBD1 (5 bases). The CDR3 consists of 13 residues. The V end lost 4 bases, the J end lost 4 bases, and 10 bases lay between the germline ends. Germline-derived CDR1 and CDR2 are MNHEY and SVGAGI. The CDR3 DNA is TGTGCCAGCAGTTTAGGACACGGCTATGGCTACACCTTC. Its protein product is CASSLGHGYGYTF.

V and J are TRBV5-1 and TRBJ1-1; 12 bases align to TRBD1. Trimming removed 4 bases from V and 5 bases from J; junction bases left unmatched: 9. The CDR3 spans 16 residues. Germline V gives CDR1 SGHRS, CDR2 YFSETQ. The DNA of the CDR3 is TGCGCCAGCAGCCTTGGGACAGGGGGCACAGTAACTGAAGCTTTCTTT. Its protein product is CASSLGTGGTVTEAFF. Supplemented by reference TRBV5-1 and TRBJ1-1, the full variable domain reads KAGVTQTPRYLIKTRGQQVTLSCSPISGHRSVSWYQQTPGQGLQFLFEYFSETQRNKGNFPGRFSGRQFSNSRSEMNVSTLELGDSALYLCASSLGTGGTVTEAFFGQGTRLTVV.

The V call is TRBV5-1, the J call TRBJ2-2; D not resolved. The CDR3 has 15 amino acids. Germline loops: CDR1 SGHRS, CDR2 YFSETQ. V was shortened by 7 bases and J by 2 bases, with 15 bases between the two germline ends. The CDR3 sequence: CASSSTAGNTGELFF. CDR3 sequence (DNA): TGCGCCAGCTCCTCTACGGCAGGAAACACCGGGGAGCTGTTTTTT.

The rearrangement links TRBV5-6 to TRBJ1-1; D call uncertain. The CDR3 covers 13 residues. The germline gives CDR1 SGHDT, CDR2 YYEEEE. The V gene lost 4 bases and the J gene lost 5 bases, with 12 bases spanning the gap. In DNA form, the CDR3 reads TGTGCCAGCAGCCAACCTGGGAAAACTGAAGCTTTCTTT. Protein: CASSQPGKTEAFF.

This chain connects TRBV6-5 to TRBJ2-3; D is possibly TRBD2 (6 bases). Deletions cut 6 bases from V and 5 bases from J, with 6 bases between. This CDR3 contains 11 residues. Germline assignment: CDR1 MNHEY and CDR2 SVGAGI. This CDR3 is CASSGRDTQYF. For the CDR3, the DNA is TGTGCCAGCAGCGGGAGAGATACGCAGTATTTT.

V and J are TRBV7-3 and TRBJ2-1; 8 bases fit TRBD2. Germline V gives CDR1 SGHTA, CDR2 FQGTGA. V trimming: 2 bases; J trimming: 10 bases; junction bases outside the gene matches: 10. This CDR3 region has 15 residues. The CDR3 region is CASSLQRGPWWEQFF. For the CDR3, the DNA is TGTGCCAGCAGCTTACAGCGGGGGCCCTGGTGGGAGCAGTTCTTC.